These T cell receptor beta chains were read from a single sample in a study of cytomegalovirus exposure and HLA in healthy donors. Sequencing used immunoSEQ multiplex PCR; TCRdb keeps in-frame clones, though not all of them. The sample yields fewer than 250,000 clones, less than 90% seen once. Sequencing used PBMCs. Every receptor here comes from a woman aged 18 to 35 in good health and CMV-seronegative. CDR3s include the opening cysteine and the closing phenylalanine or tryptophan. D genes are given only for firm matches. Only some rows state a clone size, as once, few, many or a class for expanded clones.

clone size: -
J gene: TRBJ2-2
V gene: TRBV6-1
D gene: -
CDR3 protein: CASIRVGPGTGELFF
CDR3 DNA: TGTGCCAGCATTAGAGTGGGCCCCGGGACCGGGGAGCTGTTTTTT

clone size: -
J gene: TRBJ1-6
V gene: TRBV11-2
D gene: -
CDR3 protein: CTSSSGTVRSPLHF
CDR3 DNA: TGTACCAGCAGCTCGGGGACTGTTCGTTCACCCCTCCACTTT

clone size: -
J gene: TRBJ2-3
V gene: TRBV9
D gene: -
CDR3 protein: CASSGGGGGDTQYF
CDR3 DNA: TGTGCCAGCAGCGGCGGCGGAGGGGGGGATACGCAGTATTTT

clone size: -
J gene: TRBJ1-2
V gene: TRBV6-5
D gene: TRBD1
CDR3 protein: CASSYTGGLYGYTF
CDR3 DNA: TGTGCCAGCAGTTACACAGGGGGCTTGTATGGCTACACCTTC

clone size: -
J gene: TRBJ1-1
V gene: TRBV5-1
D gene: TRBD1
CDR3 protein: CASSTTTGGNAEAFF
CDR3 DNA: TGCGCCAGCAGCACTACGACAGGGGGGAACGCTGAAGCTTTCTTT

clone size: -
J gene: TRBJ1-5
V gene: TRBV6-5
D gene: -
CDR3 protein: CASSSQGTAQHF
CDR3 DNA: TGTGCCAGCAGTTCTCAGGGAACGGCCCAGCATTTT

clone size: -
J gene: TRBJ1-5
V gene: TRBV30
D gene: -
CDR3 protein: CAWSVRTGVLKPQHF
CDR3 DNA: TGTGCCTGGAGTGTACGGACGGGGGTCCTTAAGCCCCAGCATTTT

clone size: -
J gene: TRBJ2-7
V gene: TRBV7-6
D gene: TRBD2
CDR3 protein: CASSFSREGLGEQYF
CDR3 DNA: TGTGCCAGCAGCTTCTCGCGGGAGGGCCTGGGCGAGCAGTACTTC

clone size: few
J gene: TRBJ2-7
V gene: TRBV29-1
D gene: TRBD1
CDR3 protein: CSVEDWTGGHEQYF
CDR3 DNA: TGCAGCGTTGAAGACTGGACAGGGGGGCACGAGCAGTACTTC

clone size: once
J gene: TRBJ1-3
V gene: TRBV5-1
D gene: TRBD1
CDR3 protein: CASSSSGGQGNTIYF
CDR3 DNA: TGCGCCAGCAGCTCATCAGGGGGCCAAGGAAACACCATATATTTT

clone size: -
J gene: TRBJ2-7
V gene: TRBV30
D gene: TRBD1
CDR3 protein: CAWRFGGTGGYEQYF
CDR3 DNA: TGTGCCTGGAGGTTTGGAGGGACAGGGGGCTACGAGCAGTACTTC

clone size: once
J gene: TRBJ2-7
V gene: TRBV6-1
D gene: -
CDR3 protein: CASSEAGSSYEQYF
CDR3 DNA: TGTGCCAGCAGTGAAGCGGGGAGCTCCTACGAGCAGTACTTC

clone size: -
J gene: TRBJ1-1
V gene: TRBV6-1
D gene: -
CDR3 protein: CASSTRDSRRTEAFF
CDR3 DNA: TGTGCCAGCAGTACCCGCGACAGCCGGAGGACTGAAGCTTTCTTT

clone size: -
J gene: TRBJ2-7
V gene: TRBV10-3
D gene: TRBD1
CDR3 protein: CAIRTRTGDEQYF
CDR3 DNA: TGTGCCATCAGAACTAGGACAGGGGACGAGCAGTACTTC

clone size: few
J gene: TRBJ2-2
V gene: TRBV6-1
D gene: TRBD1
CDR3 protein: CASRPGQVPGELFF
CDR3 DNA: TGTGCCAGCAGACCGGGACAGGTTCCCGGGGAGCTGTTTTTT

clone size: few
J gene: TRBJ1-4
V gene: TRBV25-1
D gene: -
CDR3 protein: CASMHGTNEKLFF
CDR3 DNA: TGTGCCAGCATGCACGGAACAAATGAAAAACTGTTTTTT

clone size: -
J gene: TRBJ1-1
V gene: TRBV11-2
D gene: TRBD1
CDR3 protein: CASSLAGGNTEAFF
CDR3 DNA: TGTGCCAGCAGCTTAGCAGGGGGGAACACTGAAGCTTTCTTT

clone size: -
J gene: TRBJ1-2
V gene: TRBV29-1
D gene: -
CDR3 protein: CSVEEGPYGYTF
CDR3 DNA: TGCAGCGTTGAGGAGGGACCCTATGGCTACACCTTC

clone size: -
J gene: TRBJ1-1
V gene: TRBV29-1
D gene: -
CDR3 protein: CSVGGDTEAFF
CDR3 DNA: TGCAGCGTTGGTGGGGACACTGAAGCTTTCTTT

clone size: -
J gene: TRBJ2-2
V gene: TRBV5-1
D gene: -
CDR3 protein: CASSLVRGRNTGELFF
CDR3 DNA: TGCGCCAGCAGCTTGGTTCGGGGGAGGAACACCGGGGAGCTGTTTTTT

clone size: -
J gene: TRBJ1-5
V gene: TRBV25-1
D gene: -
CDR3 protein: CASSGQGGGNQPQHF
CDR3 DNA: TGTGCCAGCAGTGGTCAGGGAGGAGGCAATCAGCCCCAGCATTTT

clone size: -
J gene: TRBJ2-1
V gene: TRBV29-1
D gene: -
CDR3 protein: CSVEEGDRSYKQFF
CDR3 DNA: TGCAGCGTTGAAGAGGGTGACAGGTCCTACAAGCAGTTCTTC

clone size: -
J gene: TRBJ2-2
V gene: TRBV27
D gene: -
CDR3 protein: CASSSSNTGELFF
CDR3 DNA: TGTGCCAGCAGTTCGTCGAACACCGGGGAGCTGTTTTTT

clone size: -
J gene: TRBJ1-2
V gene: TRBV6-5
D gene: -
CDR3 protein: CASSYSGARYTF
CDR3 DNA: TGTGCCAGCAGTTACTCAGGGGCGCGCTACACCTTC

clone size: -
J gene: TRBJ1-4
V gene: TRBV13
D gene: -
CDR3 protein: CASSPGTNEKLFF
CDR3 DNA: TGTGCCAGCAGTCCTGGAACTAATGAAAAACTGTTTTTT

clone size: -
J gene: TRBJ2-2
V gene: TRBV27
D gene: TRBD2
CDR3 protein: CASSPLLSSGTPVLGELFF
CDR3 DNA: TGTGCCAGCAGTCCCCTATTGTCTAGCGGGACACCTGTTCTAGGGGAGCTGTTTTTT

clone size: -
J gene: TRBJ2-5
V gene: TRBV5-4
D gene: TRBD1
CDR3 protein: CASSPSPGQGWGETQYF
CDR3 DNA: TGTGCCAGCAGCCCCAGCCCAGGACAGGGATGGGGGGAGACCCAGTACTTC

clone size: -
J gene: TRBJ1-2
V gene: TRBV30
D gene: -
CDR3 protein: CAWKTGYGYTF
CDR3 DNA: TGTGCCTGGAAGACAGGCTATGGCTACACCTTC

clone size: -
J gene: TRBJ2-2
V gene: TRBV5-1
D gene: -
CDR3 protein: CASSQASADTGELFF
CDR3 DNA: TGCGCCAGCAGCCAGGCTAGCGCCGACACCGGGGAGCTGTTTTTT